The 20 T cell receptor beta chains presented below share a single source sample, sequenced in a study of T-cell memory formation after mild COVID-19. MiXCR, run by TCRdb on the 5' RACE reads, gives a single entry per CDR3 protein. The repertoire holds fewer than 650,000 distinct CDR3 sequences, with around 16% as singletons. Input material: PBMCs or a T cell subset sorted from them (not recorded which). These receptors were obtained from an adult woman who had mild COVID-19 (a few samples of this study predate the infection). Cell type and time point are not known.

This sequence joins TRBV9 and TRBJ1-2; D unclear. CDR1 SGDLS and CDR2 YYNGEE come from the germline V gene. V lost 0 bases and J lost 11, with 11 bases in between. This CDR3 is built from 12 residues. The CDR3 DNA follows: TGTGCCAGCAGCGTAGGCGGGCAGACGTACACCTTC. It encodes CASSVGGQTYTF.

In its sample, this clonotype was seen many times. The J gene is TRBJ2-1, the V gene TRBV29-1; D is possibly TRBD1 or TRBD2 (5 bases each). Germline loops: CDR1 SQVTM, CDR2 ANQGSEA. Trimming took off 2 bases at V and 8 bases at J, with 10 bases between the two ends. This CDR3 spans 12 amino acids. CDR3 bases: TGCAGCGTTGAACAGGGAGTTGATGAGCAGTTCTTC. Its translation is CSVEQGVDEQFF.

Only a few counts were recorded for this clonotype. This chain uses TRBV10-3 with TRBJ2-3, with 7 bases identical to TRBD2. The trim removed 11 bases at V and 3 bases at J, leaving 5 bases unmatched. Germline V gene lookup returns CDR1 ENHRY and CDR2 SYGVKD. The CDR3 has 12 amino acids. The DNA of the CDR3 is TGTGCCTGCAGCGGGACTACAGATACGCAGTATTTT. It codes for CACSGTTDTQYF.

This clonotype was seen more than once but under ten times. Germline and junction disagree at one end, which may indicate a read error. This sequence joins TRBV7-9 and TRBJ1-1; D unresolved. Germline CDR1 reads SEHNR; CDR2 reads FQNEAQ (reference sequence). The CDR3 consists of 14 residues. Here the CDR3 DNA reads TGTGACAGCAGCTTAGCCCAAGGTGACACTGAAGCTTTCTTT. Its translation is CDSSLAQGDTEAFF.

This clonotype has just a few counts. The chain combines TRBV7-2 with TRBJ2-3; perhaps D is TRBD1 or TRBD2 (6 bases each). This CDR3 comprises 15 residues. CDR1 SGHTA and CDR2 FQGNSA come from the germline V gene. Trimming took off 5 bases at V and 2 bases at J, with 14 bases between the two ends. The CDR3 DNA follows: TGTGCCAGCAGCGGGGGGCTGGGGTCCACAGATACGCAGTATTTT. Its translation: CASSGGLGSTDTQYF. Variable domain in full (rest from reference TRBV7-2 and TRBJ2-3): GAGVSQSPSNKVTEKGKDVELRCDPISGHTALYWYRQSLGQGLEFLIYFQGNSAPDKSGLPSDRFSAERTGGSVSTLTIQRTQQEDSAVYLCASSGGLGSTDTQYFGPGTRLTVL.

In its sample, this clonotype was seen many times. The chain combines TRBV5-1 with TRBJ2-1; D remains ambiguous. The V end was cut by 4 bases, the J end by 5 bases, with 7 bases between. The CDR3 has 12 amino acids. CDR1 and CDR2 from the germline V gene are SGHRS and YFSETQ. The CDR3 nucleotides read TGCGCCAGCAGCGCCTACGACAATGAGCAGTTCTTC. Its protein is CASSAYDNEQFF.

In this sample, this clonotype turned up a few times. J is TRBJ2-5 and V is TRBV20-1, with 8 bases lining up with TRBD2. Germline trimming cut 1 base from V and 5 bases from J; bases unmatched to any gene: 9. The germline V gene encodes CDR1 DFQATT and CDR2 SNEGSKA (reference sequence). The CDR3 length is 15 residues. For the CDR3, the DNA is TGCAGTGCTAGAGGACCGGGACTAGAGCGTGAGACCCAGTACTTC. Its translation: CSARGPGLERETQYF.

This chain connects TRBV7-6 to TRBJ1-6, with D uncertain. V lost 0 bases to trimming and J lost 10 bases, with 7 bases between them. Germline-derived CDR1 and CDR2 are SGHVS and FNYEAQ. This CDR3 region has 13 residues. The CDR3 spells CASSLASGSPLHF. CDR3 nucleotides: TGTGCCAGCAGCTTAGCTTCGGGCTCACCCCTCCACTTT.

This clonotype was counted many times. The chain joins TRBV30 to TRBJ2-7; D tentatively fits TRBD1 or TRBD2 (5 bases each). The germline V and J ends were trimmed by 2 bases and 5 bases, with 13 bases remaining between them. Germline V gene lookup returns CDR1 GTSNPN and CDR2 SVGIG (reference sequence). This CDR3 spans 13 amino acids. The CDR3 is CAWSPRGPHEQYF. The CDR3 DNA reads TGTGCCTGGAGTCCCCGGGGACCGCACGAGCAGTACTTC.

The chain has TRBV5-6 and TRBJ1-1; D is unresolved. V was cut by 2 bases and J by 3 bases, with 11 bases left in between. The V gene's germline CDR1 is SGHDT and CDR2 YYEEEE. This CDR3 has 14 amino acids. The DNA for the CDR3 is TGTGCCAGCAGCTTCCGACGGGTTGACACTGAAGCTTTCTTT. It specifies CASSFRRVDTEAFF.

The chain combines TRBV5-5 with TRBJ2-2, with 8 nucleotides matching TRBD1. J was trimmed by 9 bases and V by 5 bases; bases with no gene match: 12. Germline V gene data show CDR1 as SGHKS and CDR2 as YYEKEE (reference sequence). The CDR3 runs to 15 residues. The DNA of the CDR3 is TGTGCCAGCAGTTATCCGGACAGGGCGGGCCGGGAGCTGTTTTTT. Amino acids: CASSYPDRAGRELFF.

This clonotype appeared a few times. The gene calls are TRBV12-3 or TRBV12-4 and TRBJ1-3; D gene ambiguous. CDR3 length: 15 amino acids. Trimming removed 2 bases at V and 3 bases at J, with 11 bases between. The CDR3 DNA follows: TGTGCCAGCAGTTTAACACAGAATATTGGAAACACCATATATTTT. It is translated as CASSLTQNIGNTIYF.

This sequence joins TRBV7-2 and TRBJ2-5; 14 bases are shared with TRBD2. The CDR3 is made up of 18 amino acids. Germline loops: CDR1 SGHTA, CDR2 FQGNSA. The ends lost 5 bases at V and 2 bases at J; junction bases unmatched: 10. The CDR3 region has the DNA TGTGCCAGCAGCGAGGGACTAGCGGGAGTGAGGGGGCAAGAGACCCAGTACTTC. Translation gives CASSEGLAGVRGQETQYF. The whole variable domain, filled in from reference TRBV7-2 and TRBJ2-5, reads GAGVSQSPSNKVTEKGKDVELRCDPISGHTALYWYRQSLGQGLEFLIYFQGNSAPDKSGLPSDRFSAERTGGSVSTLTIQRTQQEDSAVYLCASSEGLAGVRGQETQYFGPGTRLLVL.

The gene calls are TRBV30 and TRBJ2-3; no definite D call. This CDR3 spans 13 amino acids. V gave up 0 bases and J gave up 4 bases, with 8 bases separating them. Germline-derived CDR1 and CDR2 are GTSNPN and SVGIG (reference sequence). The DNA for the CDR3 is TGTGCCTGGAGTGTACTACCGGCAGATACGCAGTATTTT. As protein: CAWSVLPADTQYF. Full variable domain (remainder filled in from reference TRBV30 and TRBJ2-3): SQTIHQWPATLVQPVGSPLSLECTVEGTSNPNLYWYRQAAGRGLQLLFYSVGIGQISSEVPQNLSASRPQDRQFILSSKKLLLSDSGFYLCAWSVLPADTQYFGPGTRLTVL.

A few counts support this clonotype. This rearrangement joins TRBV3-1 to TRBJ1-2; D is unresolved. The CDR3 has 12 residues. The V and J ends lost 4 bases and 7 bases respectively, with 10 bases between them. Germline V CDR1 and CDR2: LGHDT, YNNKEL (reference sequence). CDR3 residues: CASSRQSRGYTF. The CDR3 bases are TGTGCCAGCAGCCGTCAGAGTCGTGGCTACACCTTC.

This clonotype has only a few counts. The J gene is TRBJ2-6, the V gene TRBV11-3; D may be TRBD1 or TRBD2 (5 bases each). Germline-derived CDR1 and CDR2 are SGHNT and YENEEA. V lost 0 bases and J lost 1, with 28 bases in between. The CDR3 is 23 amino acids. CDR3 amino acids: CASSLDGWYRPLGELSGANVLTF. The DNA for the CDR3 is TGTGCCAGCAGCTTAGATGGTTGGTACAGGCCTTTGGGGGAACTGTCTGGGGCCAACGTCCTGACTTTC.

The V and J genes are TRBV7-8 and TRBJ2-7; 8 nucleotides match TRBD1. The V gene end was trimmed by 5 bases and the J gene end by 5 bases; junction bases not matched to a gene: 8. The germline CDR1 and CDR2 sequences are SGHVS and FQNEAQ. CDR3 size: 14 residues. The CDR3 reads CASSKDRVGHEQYF. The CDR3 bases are TGTGCCAGCAGCAAGGACAGGGTGGGACACGAGCAGTACTTC.

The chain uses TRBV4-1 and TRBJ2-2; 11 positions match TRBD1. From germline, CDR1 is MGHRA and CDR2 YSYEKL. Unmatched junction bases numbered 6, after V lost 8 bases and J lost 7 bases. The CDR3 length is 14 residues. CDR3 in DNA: TGCGCCAGCCGGACAGGGGGCGTGAACGGGGAGCTGTTTTTT. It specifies CASRTGGVNGELFF.

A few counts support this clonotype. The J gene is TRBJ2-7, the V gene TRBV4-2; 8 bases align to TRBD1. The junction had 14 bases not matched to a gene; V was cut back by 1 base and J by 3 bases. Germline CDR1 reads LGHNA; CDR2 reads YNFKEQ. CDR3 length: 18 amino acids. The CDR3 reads CASSQVVGQGSKIYEQYF. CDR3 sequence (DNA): TGTGCCAGCAGCCAAGTTGTAGGACAGGGTTCCAAAATCTACGAGCAGTACTTC.

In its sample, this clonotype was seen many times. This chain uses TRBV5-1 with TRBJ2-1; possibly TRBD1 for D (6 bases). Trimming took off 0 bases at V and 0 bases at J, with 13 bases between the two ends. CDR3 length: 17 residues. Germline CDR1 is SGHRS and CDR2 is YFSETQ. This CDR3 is CASSLGLGGRSYNEQFF. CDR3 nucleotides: TGCGCCAGCAGCTTGGGGCTTGGGGGCCGCTCCTACAATGAGCAGTTCTTC.